The T cell receptor (beta chain) described here comes from a study of blood T cell repertoires in COVID-19. Turning to the study itself: Acute-phase and convalescent COVID-19 samples originated in the United States, Italy and Spain. T cells, B-cell-depleted T cells, or PBMCs provided the cDNA or gDNA that served as material.

CDR1 KGHSH and CDR2 LQKENI come from the germline V gene. V lost 1 base, J lost 5 bases, and 1 base stayed unmatched. This CDR3 contains 13 residues. The Seattle patients, enrolled during active infection, were followed longitudinally. The assay was immunoSEQ multiplex PCR, and TCRdb's table has in-frame clones only and misses some. The sample carries about 260,000 clones, around 87% recorded once. To note about this clone: This CDR3 is also generated by other DNA sequences in the sample.

The sequencing sample was made of peripheral blood. This sequence joins TRBV18 and TRBJ1-1, with TRBD1 identical over 7 bases. The receptor was derived from a woman aged 60-75 years with COVID-19, enrolled during active disease. This CDR3 reads CASSPQGATEAFF. The CDR3 bases are TGTGCCAGCTCACCACAGGGGGCGACTGAAGCTTTCTTT.